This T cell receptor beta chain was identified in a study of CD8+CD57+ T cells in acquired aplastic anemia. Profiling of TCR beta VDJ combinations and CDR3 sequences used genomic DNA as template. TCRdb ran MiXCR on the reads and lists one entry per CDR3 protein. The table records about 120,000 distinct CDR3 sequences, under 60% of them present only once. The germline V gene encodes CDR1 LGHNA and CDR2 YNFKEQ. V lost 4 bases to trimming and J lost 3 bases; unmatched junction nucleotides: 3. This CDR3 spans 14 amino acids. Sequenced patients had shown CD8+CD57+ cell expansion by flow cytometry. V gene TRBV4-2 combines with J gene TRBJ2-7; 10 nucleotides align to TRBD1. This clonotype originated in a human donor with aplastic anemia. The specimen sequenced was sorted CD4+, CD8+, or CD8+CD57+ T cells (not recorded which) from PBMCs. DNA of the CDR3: TGTGCCAGCAGCCGAGGACAGGGGGACTACGAGCAGTACTTC. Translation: CASSRGQGDYEQYF.